Presented here are 16 T cell receptor beta chains from one specimen sequenced in a study of blood T cell repertoires in COVID-19. Data came from immunoSEQ multiplex PCR; TCRdb stores just in-frame clones and leaves some out. The sample lists around 250,000 clones; 83% were seen once. Sequenced material: peripheral blood. All receptors derive from a man older than 75 with acute or convalescent COVID-19.

The gene calls are TRBV7-9 and TRBJ2-1, with 12 positions matching TRBD2. This CDR3 is 14 amino acids long. With 3 bases clipped from V and 6 bases from J, the junction kept 0 bases outside the gene matches. The germline CDR1 and CDR2 sequences are SEHNR and FQNEAQ (reference sequence). CDR3 bases: TGTGCCAGCAGCTTGACTAGCGGGAGCAATGAGCAGTTCTTC. Amino acids: CASSLTSGSNEQFF. The full variable domain, in which reference TRBV7-9 and TRBJ2-1 provide the parts outside the CDR3, is DTGVSQNPRHKITKRGQNVTFRCDPISEHNRLYWYRQTLGQGPEFLTYFQNEAQLEKSRLLSDRFSAERPKGSFSTLEIQRTEQGDSAMYLCASSLTSGSNEQFFGPGTRLTVL.

The chain has TRBV9 and TRBJ2-2; TRBD2 aligns across 7 bases. After removal of 1 base from V and 5 bases from J, the junction contained 8 bases not matched to a gene. Germline V CDR1 and CDR2: SGDLS, YYNGEE. This CDR3 spans 16 amino acids. The CDR3 loop reads CASSVTSGGGTGELFF. The CDR3 DNA reads as TGTGCCAGCAGCGTAACCTCTGGCGGGGGAACCGGGGAGCTGTTTTTT. The full variable domain, completed using reference TRBV9 and TRBJ2-2, is DSGVTQTPKHLITATGQRVTLRCSPRSGDLSVYWYQQSLDQGLQFLIQYYNGEERAKGNILERFSAQQFPDLHSELNLSSLELGDSALYFCASSVTSGGGTGELFFGEGSRLTVL.

The V call is TRBV30, the J call TRBJ1-3, with D hard to call. The CDR3 has 16 residues. V was trimmed by 2 bases and J by 4 bases, leaving 18 bases between them. Germline CDR1 GTSNPN, CDR2 SVGIG (reference sequence). This CDR3 reads CAWSLGSSTLGNTIYF. The CDR3 DNA sequence: TGTGCCTGGAGTCTGGGCAGCAGTACTTTAGGAAACACCATATATTTT.

The V call is TRBV28, the J call TRBJ1-2, with 10 bases matching TRBD1. This CDR3 comprises 17 residues. Germline lookup yields CDR1 MDHEN and CDR2 SYDVKM. The ends lost 4 bases at V and 5 bases at J; junction bases unmatched: 13. The CDR3 sequence: CASSSTFPTGGTYGYTF. The CDR3, as DNA: TGTGCCAGCAGTTCGACCTTTCCGACAGGGGGCACTTATGGCTACACCTTC.

CDR3 DNA: TGTGCCAGCAGCTCGCGGGACAGCACTAATGAAAAACTGTTTTTT. Encoded protein: CASSSRDSTNEKLFF. The gene calls are TRBV7-9 and TRBJ1-4, with 7 bases fitting TRBD1. This CDR3 is 15 amino acids long. J was trimmed by 2 bases and V by 4 bases; bases with no gene match: 4. The germline CDR1 and CDR2 sequences are SEHNR and FQNEAQ (reference sequence).

The J gene is TRBJ2-7, the V gene TRBV10-3, with D maybe TRBD1 (6 bases). Germline loops: CDR1 ENHRY, CDR2 SYGVKD. This CDR3 is 14 amino acids long. V gave up 4 bases and J gave up 1 base, with 11 bases separating them. As DNA, the CDR3 is TGTGCCATCAGTGCAATGACAGGTTCCTACGAGCAGTACTTC. Residues: CAISAMTGSYEQYF.

This sequence joins TRBV6-5 and TRBJ2-3; D ambiguous. The CDR3 contains 14 residues. Germline-derived CDR1 and CDR2 are MNHEY and SVGAGI. This CDR3 is CASGSTLFTDTQYF. The CDR3 nucleotides read TGTGCAAGTGGGTCGACTCTATTCACAGATACGCAGTATTTT.

This clone was observed once. The same CDR3 arises from other DNA sequences in this sample as well. V and J are TRBV5-4 and TRBJ2-2; TRBD1 matches 7 bases. J lost 1 base, V lost 4 bases, and 4 bases had no gene match. This CDR3 region has 15 residues. Germline CDR1 SGHNT, CDR2 YYREEE (reference sequence). The CDR3 protein is CASSPDRVNTGELFF. In DNA form, the CDR3 reads TGTGCCAGCAGCCCCGACAGGGTGAACACCGGGGAGCTGTTTTTT.

The DNA of the CDR3 is TGTGCCAGCAGTTACCAGGATAATTCACCCCTCCACTTT. Encoded protein: CASSYQDNSPLHF. The V and J genes are TRBV27 and TRBJ1-6; no definite D call. CDR1 is MNHEY, CDR2 SMNVEV, per germline (reference sequence). V was pared by 4 bases and J by 5 bases, with 6 bases between. The CDR3 sequence is 13 residues long.

This rearrangement joins TRBV28 to TRBJ1-5; D is undetermined. Trimming left V 11 bases short and J 0 bases short, with 14 bases between. Germline V gene sequence: CDR1 MDHEN, CDR2 SYDVKM. The CDR3 is 14 amino acids. CDR3 region: CAGSAGGSNQPQHF. CDR3 nucleotide sequence: TGTGCCGGCTCGGCGGGTGGTAGCAATCAGCCCCAGCATTTT.

This sequence joins TRBV5-4 and TRBJ2-2; perhaps TRBD2 as D (5 bases). CDR1 SGHNT and CDR2 YYREEE come from the germline V gene (reference sequence). Trimming cost V 2 bases and J 4 bases, with 12 bases left between them. The CDR3 sequence is 15 residues long. The CDR3 DNA reads as TGTGCCAGCAGCTTATCCCGCGAGGGCACCGGGGAGCTGTTTTTT. Translating gives CASSLSREGTGELFF.

This chain joins TRBV15 and TRBJ1-2; weak D call: TRBD1 (5 bases). Trimming stripped 0 bases from V and 6 bases from J, with 23 bases between. The CDR3 extends over 18 amino acids. In germline, CDR1 is LNHNV, CDR2 YYDKDF (reference sequence). CDR3 sequence reads: CATSRDDVPGTGVNGYTF. Written as DNA, the CDR3 is TGTGCCACCAGCAGAGATGACGTGCCCGGGACGGGGGTGAATGGCTACACCTTC.

Worth noting for this clone: Just one base apart from a much larger clone, this may be a read error. The J gene is TRBJ2-7, the V gene TRBV11-2, with 11 bases matching TRBD2. Germline assignment: CDR1 SGHAT and CDR2 FQNNGV. This CDR3 region has 14 residues. V shed 5 bases, J shed 3 bases, and the junction held 3 bases outside the gene matches. CDR3 loop: CASSHGTSGYEQYF. The CDR3, as DNA: TGTGCCAGCAGCCACGGGACTAGCGGCTACGAGCAGTACTTC.

The gene calls are TRBV7-2 and TRBJ2-1; 7 bases match TRBD2. The V segment lost 5 bases and the J segment 7 bases; nucleotides outside the gene matches: 8. Germline V gene sequence: CDR1 SGHTA, CDR2 FQGNSA. This CDR3 spans 14 amino acids. The CDR3: CASSPRRGTNEQFF. The CDR3, as DNA: TGTGCCAGCAGCCCTAGGCGGGGGACTAATGAGCAGTTCTTC.

The sample holds a few counts of this clone. The chain uses TRBV9 and TRBJ2-1; 10 bases line up with TRBD2. Per germline, CDR1 SGDLS and CDR2 YYNGEE. V lost 7 bases and J lost 4; bases outside the gene matches: 14. CDR3 length equals 17 residues. The CDR3 DNA follows: TGTGCCAGCTCATACGCTAGCGGGGGATCTGGATACAATGAGCAGTTCTTC. Encoded protein: CASSYASGGSGYNEQFF.

The table lists this clone with a count of one. The rearrangement joins TRBV6-6 to TRBJ1-4, with 9 positions matching TRBD1. This CDR3 spans 15 amino acids. The ends lost 5 bases at V and 6 bases at J; junction bases unmatched: 7. Germline V lookup: CDR1 MNHNY, CDR2 SVGAGI (reference sequence). CDR3 sequence (DNA): TGTGCCAGCAGTGATGGACAGGGGAAATATGAAAAACTGTTTTTT. Residues: CASSDGQGKYEKLFF.